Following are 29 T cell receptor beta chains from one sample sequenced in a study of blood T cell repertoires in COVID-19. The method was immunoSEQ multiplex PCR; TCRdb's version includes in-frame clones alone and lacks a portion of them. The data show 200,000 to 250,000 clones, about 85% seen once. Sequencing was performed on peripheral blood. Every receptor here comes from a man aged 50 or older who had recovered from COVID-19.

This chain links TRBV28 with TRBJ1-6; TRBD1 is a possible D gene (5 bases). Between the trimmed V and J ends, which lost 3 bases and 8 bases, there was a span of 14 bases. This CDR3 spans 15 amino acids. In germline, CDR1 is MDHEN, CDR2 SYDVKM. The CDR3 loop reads CASSFWGEADSPLHF. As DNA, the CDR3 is TGTGCCAGCAGTTTTTGGGGGGAGGCTGATTCACCCCTCCACTTT.

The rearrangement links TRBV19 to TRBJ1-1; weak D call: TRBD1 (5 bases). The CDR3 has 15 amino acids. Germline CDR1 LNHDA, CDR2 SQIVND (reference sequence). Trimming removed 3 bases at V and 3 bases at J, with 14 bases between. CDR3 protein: CASSIWRGADTEAFF. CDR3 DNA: TGTGCCAGTAGTATCTGGCGGGGCGCGGACACTGAAGCTTTCTTT.

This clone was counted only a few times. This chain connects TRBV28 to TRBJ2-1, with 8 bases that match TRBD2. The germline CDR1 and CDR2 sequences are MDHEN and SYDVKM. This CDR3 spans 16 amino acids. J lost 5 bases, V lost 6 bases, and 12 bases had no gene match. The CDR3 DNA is TGTGCCAGCAGCCGGAGCATAGCGGGATCCCACAATGAGCAGTTCTTC. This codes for CASSRSIAGSHNEQFF.

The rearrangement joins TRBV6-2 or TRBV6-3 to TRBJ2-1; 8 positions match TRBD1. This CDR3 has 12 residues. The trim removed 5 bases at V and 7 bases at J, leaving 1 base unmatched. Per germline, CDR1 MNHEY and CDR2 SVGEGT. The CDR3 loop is CASSDRGNEQFF. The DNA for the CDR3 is TGTGCCAGCAGTGACAGGGGTAATGAGCAGTTCTTC.

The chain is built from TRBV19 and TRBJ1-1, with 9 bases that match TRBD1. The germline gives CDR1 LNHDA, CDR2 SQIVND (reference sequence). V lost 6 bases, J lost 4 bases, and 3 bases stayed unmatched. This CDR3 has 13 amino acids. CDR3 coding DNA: TGTGCCAGTAGGACAGGGGGTTTCACTGAAGCTTTCTTT. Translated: CASRTGGFTEAFF.

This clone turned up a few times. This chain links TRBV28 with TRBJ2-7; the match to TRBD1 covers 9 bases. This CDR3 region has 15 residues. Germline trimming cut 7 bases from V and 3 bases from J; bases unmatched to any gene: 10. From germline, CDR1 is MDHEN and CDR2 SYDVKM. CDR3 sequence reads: CASNSRTGVIYEQYF. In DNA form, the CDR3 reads TGTGCCAGCAATTCCAGGACAGGGGTGATCTACGAGCAGTACTTC.

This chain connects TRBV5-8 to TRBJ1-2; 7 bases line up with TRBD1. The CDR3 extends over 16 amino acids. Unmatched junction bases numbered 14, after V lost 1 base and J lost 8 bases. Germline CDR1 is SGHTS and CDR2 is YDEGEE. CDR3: CASSLRGLSFYGGYTF. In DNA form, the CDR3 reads TGTGCCAGCAGCTTGAGGGGGCTCTCGTTCTATGGAGGCTACACCTTC.

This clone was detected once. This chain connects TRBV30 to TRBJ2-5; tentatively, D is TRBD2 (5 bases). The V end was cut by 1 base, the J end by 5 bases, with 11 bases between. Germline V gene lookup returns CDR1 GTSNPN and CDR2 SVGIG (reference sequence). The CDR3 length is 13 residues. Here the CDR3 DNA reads TGTGCCTGGAGTGGACTAAACGTCGAGACCCAGTACTTC. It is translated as CAWSGLNVETQYF.

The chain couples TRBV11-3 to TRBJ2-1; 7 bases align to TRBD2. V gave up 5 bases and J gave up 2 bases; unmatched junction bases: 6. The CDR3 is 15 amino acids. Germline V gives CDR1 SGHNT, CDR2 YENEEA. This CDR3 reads CASSPQGRAYNEQFF. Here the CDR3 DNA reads TGTGCCAGCAGCCCCCAAGGGAGGGCCTACAATGAGCAGTTCTTC. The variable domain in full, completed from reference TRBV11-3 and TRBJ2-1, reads EAGVVQSPRYKIIEKKQPVAFWCNPISGHNTLYWYLQNLGQGPELLIRYENEEAVDDSQLPKDRFSAERLKGVDSTLKIQPAELGDSAVYLCASSPQGRAYNEQFFGPGTRLTVL.

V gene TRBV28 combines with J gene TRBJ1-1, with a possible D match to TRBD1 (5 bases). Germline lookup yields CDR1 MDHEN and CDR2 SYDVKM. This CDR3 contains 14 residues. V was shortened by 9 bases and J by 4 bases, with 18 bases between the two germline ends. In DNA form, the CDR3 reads TGTGCCAGTAGGGAGGGACGAAGGGGCACTGAAGCTTTCTTT. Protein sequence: CASREGRRGTEAFF.

CDR3 sequence (DNA): TGTGCCAGCAGTGAAACCCTAGCCGGGACAGGGGGTTATGGCTACACCTTC. It yields the protein CASSETLAGTGGYGYTF. The chain uses TRBV6-4 and TRBJ1-2; 11 nucleotides line up with TRBD1. CDR1 is MRHNA and CDR2 is SNTAGT in the germline V gene. V shed 3 bases, J shed 5 bases, and the junction held 11 bases outside the gene matches. This CDR3 is 17 amino acids long.

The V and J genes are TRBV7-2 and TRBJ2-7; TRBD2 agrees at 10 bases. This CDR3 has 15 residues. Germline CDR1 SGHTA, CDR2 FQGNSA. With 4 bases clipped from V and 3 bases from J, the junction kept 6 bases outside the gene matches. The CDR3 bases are TGTGCCAGCAGCTCTAGCGGGAGCAGGGTCTACGAGCAGTACTTC. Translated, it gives CASSSSGSRVYEQYF.

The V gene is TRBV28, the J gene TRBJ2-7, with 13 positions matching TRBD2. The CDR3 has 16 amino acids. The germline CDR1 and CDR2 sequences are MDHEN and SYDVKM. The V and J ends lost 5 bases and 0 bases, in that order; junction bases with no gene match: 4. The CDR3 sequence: CASSPRLAGGSYEQYF. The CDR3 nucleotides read TGTGCCAGCAGTCCGCGACTAGCGGGGGGCTCCTACGAGCAGTACTTC. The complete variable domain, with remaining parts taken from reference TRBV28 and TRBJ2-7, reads DVKVTQSSRYLVKRTGEKVFLECVQDMDHENMFWYRQDPGLGLRLIYFSYDVKMKEKGDIPEGYSVSREKKERFSLILESASTNQTSMYLCASSPRLAGGSYEQYFGPGTRLTVT.

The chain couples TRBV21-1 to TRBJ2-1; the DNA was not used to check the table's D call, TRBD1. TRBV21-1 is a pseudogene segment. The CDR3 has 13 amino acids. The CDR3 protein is CASKQGAYNEQFF. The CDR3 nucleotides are TGTGCCAGCAAACAGGGGGCTTACAATGAGCAGTTCTTC.

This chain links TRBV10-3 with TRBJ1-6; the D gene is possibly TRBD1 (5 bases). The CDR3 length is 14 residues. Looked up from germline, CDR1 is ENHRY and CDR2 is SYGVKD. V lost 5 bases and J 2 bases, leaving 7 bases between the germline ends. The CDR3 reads CAISTGTYNSPLHF. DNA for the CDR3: TGTGCCATCAGTACAGGAACCTATAATTCACCCCTCCACTTT.

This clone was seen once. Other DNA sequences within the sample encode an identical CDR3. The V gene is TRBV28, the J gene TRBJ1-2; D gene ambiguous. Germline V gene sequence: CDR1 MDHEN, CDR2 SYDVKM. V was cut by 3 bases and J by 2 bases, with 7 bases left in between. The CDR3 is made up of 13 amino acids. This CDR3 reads CASSFGQNYGYTF. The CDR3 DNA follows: TGTGCCAGCAGTTTTGGGCAGAACTATGGCTACACCTTC.

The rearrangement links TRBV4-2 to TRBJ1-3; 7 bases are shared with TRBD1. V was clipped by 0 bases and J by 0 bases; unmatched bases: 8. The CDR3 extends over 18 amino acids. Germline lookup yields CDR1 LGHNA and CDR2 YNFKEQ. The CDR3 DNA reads TGTGCCAGCAGCCAAGAATTTGACAGGGAGGTCTCTGGAAACACCATATATTTT. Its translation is CASSQEFDREVSGNTIYF.

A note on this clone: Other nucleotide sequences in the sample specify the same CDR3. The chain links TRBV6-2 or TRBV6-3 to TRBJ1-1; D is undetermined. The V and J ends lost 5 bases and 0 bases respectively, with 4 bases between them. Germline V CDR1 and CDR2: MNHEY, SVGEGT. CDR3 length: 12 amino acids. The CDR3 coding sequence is TGTGCCAGCAGTCGGTTGAACACTGAAGCTTTCTTT. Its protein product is CASSRLNTEAFF.

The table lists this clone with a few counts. The chain's CDR3 is CASSLAGGLGEKLFF. The CDR3 DNA is TGTGCCAGCAGCTTAGCGGGGGGGCTTGGGGAAAAACTGTTTTTT. The chain joins TRBV7-2 to TRBJ1-4; D is perhaps TRBD1 (6 bases). CDR1 is SGHTA and CDR2 is FQGNSA in the germline V gene. V was pared by 0 bases and J by 8 bases, with 13 bases between. The CDR3 sequence is 15 residues long.

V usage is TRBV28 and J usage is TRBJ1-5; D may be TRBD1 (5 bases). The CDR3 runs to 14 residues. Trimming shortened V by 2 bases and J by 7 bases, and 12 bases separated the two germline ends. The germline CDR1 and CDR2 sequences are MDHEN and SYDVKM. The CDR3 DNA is TGTGCCAGCAGTTTACTGACAGAGGAACAGCCCCAGCATTTT. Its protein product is CASSLLTEEQPQHF. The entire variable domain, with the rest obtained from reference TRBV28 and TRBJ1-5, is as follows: DVKVTQSSRYLVKRTGEKVFLECVQDMDHENMFWYRQDPGLGLRLIYFSYDVKMKEKGDIPEGYSVSREKKERFSLILESASTNQTSMYLCASSLLTEEQPQHFGDGTRLSIL.

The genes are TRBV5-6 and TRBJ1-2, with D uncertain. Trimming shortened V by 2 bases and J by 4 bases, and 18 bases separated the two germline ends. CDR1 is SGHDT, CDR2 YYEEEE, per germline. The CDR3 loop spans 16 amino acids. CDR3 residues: CASSLNRGWGGYGYTF. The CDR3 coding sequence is TGTGCCAGCAGCTTAAATCGCGGGTGGGGTGGCTATGGCTACACCTTC. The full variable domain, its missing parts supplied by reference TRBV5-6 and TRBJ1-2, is DAGVTQSPTHLIKTRGQQVTLRCSPKSGHDTVSWYQQALGQGPQFIFQYYEEEERQRGNFPDRFSGHQFPNYSSELNVNALLLGDSALYLCASSLNRGWGGYGYTFGSGTRLTVV.

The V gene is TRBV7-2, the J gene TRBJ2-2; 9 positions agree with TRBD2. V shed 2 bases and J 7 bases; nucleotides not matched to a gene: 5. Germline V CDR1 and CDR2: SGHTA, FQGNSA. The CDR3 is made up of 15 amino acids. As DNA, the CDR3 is TGTGCCAGCAGCTTATGGGGGACTAGCAGCGGGGAGCTGTTTTTT. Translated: CASSLWGTSSGELFF.

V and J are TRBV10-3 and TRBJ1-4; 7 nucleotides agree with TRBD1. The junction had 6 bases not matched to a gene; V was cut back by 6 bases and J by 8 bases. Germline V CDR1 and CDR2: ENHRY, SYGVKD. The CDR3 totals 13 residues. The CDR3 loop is CAIRGTVGEKLFF. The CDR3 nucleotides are TGTGCCATCAGGGGGACAGTTGGGGAAAAACTGTTTTTT.

CDR3 DNA: TGTGCCAGCAGCTCGCCTAGCGGTTCGTCCTACGAGCAGTACTTC. Translation gives CASSSPSGSSYEQYF. The chain is built from TRBV7-9 and TRBJ2-7; 7 bases align to TRBD2. The trim removed 4 bases at V and 1 base at J, leaving 7 bases unmatched. CDR3 length: 15 residues. Germline lookup yields CDR1 SEHNR and CDR2 FQNEAQ (reference sequence).

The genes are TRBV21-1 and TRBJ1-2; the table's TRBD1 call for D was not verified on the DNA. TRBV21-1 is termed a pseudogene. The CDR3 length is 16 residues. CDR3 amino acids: CASSPPGQGLEYGYTF. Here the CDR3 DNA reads TGTGCCAGCAGCCCCCCGGGACAGGGGTTAGAGTATGGCTACACCTTC.

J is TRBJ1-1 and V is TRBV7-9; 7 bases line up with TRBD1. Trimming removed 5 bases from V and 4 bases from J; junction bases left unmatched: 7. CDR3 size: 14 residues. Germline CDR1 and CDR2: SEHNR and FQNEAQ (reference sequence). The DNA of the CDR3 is TGTGCCAGCAGCGGCCAGGGGGGCGTCACTGAAGCTTTCTTT. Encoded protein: CASSGQGGVTEAFF.

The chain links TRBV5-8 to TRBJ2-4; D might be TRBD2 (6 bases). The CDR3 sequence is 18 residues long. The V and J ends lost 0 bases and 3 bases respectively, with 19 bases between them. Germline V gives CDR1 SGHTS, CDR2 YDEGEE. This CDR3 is CASSLGVVAVSGKNIQYF. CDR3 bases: TGTGCCAGCAGCTTGGGGGTGGTAGCGGTCTCTGGCAAAAACATTCAGTACTTC.

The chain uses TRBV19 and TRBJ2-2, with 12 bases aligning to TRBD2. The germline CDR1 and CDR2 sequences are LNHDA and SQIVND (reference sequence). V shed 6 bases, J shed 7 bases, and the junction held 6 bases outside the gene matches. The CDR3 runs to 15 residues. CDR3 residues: CASSPLLAGGGELFF. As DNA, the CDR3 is TGTGCCAGTAGCCCCCTACTAGCGGGAGGCGGGGAGCTGTTTTTT.

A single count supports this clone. CDR3 nucleotide sequence: TGTGCCAGCAGTGAGCCCGAATATTGGCATCAGCCCCAGCATTTT. This codes for CASSEPEYWHQPQHF. This chain links TRBV2 with TRBJ1-5; D not certain. Trimming left V 3 bases short and J 5 bases short, with 14 bases between. Germline CDR1 is SNHLY and CDR2 is FYNNEI. There are 15 residues in the CDR3.